This T cell receptor beta chain stems from a study of graft-versus-host responses after intestinal transplantation. Details on this clone: Its matching antigen is unknown.

CDR1 is LNHDA, CDR2 SQIVND, per germline (reference sequence). Trimming pared 6 bases from V and 2 bases from J, leaving 14 bases between. The CDR3 has 16 residues. Generated by immunoSEQ multiplex PCR, the TCRdb table keeps only in-frame clones and is missing some. The sample holds some 83,000 clones, around 92% seen once. The chain couples TRBV19 to TRBJ2-6; tentative D call: TRBD1 (6 bases). The sample in question was unstimulated CD4+ T cells sorted from spleen or lymph node cells, obtained before intestinal transplant. The source of this sequence is a human donor who received an intestinal transplant. CDR3: CASSTTGSPGANVLTF. Here the CDR3 DNA reads TGTGCCAGTAGCACAACAGGGAGTCCTGGGGCCAACGTCCTGACTTTC.